This T cell receptor (beta chain) came from a study of blood T cell repertoires in COVID-19. Study summary: PBMCs, B-cell-depleted T cells, or T cells provided the cDNA or gDNA that made up the material.

The CDR3 contains 14 residues. CDR1 and CDR2 from the germline V gene are MNHEY and SVGAGI. V lost 5 bases and J 0 bases, leaving 10 bases between the germline ends. Cohort 3 recovery required two negative PCRs, clearance, or symptom resolution. In the source study's methods: Nucleated cell counts were estimated from reference gene primer amplification. TCRdb's copy holds only in-frame clones and misses some; the assay was immunoSEQ multiplex PCR. V and J calls plus clone size are reproduced from that table; the DNA served to infer D and trimming. The sample carries 300,000 to 450,000 clones, more than 75% recorded once.

This clonotype was obtained from a woman in her twenties or thirties who had recovered from COVID-19. What was sequenced was PBMCs or T cells enriched from blood (not recorded which). The chain carries TRBV6-5 and TRBJ1-2; D ambiguous. For the CDR3, the DNA is TGTGCCAGCAGTACTTTAACAGCTAACTATGGCTACACCTTC. Amino acids: CASSTLTANYGYTF.